In this sample, the clone carrying this T cell receptor beta chain is medium-sized. The data derive from a study of prognosis after radiotherapy for stage I lung cancer. Genomic DNA provided the template from which TCR beta CDR3 was amplified by two-round multiplex PCR. Used in first-round PCR were primers specific to each TRBV and TRBJ gene. TCRdb itself ran the multiplex PCR reads through MiXCR, one entry per CDR3 protein. The sample contains tens of thousands of distinct CDR3 sequences, under 60% of which appear only once. The CDR3 contains 11 residues. Germline CDR1 and CDR2: SGHRS and YFSETQ. Trimming removed 2 bases from V and 8 bases from J, with 5 bases in between.

The clonotype was recovered from a donor aged 50 or older with non-small cell lung cancer. The J gene is TRBJ2-1, the V gene TRBV5-1; D gene uncertain. The sequences come from PBMCs, collected before or after stereotactic body radiation therapy (not recorded which). In nucleotides, the CDR3 is TGCGCCAGCAGCTTAGTCGATGAGCAGTTCTTC. It yields the protein CASSLVDEQFF.